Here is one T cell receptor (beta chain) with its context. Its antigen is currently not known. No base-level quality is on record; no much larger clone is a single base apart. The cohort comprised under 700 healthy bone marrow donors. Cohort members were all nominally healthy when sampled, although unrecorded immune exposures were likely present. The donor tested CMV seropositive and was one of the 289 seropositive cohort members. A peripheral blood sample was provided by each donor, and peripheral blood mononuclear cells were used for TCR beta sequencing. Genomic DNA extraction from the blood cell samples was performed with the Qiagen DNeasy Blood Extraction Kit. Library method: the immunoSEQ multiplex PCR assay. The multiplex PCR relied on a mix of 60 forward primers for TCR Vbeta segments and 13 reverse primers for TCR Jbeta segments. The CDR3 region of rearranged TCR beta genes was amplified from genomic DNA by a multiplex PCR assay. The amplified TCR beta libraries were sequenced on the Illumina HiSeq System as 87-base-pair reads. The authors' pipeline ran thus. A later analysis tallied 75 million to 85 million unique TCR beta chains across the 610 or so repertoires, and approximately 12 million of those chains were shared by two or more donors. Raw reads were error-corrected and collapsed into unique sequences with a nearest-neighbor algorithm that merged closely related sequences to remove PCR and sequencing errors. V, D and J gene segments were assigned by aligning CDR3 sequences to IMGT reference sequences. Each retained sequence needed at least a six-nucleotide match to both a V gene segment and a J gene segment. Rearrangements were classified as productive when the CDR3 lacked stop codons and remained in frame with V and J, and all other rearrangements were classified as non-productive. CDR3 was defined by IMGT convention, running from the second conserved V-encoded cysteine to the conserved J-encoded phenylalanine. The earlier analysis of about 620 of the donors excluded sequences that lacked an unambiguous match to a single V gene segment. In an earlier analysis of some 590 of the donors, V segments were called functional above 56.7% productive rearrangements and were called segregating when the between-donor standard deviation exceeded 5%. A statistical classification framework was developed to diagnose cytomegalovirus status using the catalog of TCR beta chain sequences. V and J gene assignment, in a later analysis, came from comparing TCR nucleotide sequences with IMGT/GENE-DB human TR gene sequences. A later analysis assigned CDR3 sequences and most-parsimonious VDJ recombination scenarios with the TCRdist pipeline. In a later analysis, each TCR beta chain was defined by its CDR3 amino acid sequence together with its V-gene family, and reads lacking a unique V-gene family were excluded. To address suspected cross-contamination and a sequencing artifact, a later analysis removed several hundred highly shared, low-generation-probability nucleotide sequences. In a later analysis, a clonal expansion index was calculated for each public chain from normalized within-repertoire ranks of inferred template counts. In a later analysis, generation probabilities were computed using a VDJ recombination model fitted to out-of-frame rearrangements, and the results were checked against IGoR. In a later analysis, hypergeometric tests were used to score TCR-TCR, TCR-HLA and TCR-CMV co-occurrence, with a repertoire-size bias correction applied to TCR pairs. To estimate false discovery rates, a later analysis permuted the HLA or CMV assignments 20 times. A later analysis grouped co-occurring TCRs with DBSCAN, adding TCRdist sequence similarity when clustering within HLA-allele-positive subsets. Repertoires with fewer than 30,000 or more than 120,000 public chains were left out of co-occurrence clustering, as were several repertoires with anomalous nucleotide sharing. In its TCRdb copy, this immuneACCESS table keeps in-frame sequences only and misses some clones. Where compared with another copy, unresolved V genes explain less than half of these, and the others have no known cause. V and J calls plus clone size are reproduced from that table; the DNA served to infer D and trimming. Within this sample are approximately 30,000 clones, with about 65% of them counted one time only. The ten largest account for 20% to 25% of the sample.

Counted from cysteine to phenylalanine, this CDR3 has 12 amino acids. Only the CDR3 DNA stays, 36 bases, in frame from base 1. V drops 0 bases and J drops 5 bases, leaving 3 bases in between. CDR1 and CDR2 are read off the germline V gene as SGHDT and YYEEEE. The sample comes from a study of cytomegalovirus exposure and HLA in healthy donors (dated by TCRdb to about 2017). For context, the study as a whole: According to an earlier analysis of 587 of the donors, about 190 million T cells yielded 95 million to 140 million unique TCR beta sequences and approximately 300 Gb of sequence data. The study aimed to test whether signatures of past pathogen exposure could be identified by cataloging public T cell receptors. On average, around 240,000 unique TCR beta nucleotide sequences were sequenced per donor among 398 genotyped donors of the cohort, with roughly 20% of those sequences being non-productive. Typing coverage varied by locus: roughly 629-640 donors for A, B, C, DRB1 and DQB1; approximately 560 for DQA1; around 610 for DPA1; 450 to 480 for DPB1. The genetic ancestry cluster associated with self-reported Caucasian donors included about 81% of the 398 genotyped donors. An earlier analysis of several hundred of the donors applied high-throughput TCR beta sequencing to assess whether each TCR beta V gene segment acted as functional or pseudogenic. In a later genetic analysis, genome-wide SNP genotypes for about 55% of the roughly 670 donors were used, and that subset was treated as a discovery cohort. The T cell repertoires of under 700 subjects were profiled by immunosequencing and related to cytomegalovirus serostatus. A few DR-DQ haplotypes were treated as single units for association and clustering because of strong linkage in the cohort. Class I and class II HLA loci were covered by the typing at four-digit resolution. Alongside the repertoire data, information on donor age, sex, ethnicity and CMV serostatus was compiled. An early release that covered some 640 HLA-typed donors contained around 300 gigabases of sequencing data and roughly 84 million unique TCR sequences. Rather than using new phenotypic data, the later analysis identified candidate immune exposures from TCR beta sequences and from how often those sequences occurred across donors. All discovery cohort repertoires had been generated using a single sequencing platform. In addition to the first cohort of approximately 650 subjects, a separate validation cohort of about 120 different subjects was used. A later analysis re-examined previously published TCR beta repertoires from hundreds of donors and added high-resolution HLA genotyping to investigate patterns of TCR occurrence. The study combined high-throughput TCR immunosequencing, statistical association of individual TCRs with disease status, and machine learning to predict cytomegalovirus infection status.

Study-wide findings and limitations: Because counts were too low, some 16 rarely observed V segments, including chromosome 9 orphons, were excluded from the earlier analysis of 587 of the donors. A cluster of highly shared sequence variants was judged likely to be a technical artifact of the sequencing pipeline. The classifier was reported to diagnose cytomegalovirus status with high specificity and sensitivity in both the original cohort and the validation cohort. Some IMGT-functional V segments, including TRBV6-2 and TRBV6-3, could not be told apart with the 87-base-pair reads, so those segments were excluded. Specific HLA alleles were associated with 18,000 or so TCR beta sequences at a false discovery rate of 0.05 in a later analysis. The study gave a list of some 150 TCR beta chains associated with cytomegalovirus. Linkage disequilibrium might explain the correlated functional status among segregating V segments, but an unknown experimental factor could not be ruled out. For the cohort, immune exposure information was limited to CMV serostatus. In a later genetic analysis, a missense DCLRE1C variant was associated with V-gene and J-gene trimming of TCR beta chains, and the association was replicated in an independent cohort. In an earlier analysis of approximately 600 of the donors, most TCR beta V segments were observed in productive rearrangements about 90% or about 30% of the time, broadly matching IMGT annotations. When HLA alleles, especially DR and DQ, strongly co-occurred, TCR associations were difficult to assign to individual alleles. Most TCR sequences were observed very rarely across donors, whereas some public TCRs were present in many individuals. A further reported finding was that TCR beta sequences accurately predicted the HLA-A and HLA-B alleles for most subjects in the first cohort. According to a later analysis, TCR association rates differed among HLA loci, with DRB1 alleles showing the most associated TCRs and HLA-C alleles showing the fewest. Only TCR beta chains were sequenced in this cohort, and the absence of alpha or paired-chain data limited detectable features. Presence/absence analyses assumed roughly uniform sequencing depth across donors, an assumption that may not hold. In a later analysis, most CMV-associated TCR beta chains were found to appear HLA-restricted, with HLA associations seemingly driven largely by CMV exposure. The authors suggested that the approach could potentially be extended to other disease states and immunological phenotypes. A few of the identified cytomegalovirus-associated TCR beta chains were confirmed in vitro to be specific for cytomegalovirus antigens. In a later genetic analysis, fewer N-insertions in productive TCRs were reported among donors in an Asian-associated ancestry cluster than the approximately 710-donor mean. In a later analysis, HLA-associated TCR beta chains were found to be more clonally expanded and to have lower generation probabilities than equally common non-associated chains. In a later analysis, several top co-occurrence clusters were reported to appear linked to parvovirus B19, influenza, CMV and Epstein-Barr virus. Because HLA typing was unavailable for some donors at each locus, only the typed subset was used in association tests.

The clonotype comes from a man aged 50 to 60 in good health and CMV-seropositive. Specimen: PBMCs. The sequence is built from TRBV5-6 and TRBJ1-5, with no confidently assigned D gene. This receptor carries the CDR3 CASSLADQPQHF. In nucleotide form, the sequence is TGTGCCAGCAGCTTGGCGGATCAGCCCCAGCATTTT.